The 4 T cell receptor beta chains below all came from one sample that was sequenced in a study of T cells in women clearing cervical HPV infection. The table came from immunoSEQ multiplex PCR; TCRdb's copy has only in-frame clones and leaves some out. This sample's clone table lists roughly 30,000 clones. Sequencing was carried out using blood buffy coat. The receptor source for this set is a woman aged 18 to 75 with a cervical HPV16 infection that either progressed to CIN3+ or cleared (not recorded which).

In the case of this clone: The CDR3 is cut off 3 residues early in the read; its end comes from the germline J gene. The rearrangement joins TRBV20-1 to TRBJ2-2; D may be TRBD2 (5 bases). Trimming pared 1 base from V and 3 bases from J, leaving 15 bases between. The CDR3 covers 16 residues. Germline lookup yields CDR1 DFQATT and CDR2 SNEGSKA (reference sequence). CDR3 in amino acids: CSARVLSGDHTGELFF. The sequenced part of the CDR3 DNA is TGCAGTGCTAGAGTTCTAAGCGGAGACCACACCGGGGAG.

Remarks on this clone: The CDR3 end lies 3 residues beyond the end of the read and is filled in from the germline J gene. The V gene is TRBV13, the J gene TRBJ2-1; 8 bases map to TRBD2. V was pared by 5 bases and J by 7 bases, with 7 bases of the junction left unmatched. The length of the CDR3 is 14 residues. Per the germline V gene, CDR1 is PRHDT and CDR2 is FYEKMQ (reference sequence). The CDR3 reads CASSATGLGNEQFF. Incomplete CDR3 DNA: TGTGCCAGCAGCGCAACGGGACTAGGGAATGAG.

About this clone itself: A junction boundary mismatches the germline segment, possibly from a read error. The CDR3 end lies 3 residues beyond the end of the read and is filled in from the germline J gene. The gene calls are TRBV4-2 and TRBJ2-5; a possible D gene is TRBD2 (6 bases). The CDR3 runs to 15 residues. CDR1 is LGHNA, CDR2 YNFKEQ, per germline. The CDR3 spells CASSQDRGAGETQYF. CDR3 DNA, as far as it was read: TGCGCCAGCAGCCAAGATAGAGGGGCGGGGGAGACC.

Of note for this clone: The read gets to within 3 residues of the CDR3 end, and the germline J gene fills in the rest. V usage is TRBV6-2 or TRBV6-3 and J usage is TRBJ2-1; 14 bases align to TRBD2. Per germline, CDR1 MNHEY and CDR2 SVGEGT. After removal of 0 bases from V and 4 bases from J, the junction contained 2 bases not matched to a gene. This CDR3 comprises 17 residues. CDR3 DNA, as far as it was read: TGTGCCAGCAGTTACTCGGGACTAGCGGGGGTTTACAATGAG. This sequence encodes CASSYSGLAGVYNE. The whole CDR3 is CASSYSGLAGVYNEQFF.